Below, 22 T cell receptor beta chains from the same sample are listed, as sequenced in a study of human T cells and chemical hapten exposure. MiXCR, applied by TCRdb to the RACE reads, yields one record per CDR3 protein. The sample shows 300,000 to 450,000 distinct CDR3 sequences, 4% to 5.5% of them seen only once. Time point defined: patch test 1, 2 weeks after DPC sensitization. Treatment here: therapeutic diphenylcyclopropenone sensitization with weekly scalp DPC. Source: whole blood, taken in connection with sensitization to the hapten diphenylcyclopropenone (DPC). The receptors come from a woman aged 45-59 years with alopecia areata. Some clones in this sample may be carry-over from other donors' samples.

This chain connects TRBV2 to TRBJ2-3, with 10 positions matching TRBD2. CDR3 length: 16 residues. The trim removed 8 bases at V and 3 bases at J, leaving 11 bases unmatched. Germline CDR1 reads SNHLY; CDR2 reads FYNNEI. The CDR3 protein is CASFGWTSGGTDTQYF. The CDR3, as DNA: TGTGCCAGCTTCGGCTGGACTAGCGGAGGGACAGATACGCAGTATTTT. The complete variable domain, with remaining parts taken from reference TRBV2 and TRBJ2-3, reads EPEVTQTPSHQVTQMGQEVILRCVPISNHLYFYWYRQILGQKVEFLVSFYNNEISEKSEIFDDQFSVERPDGSNFTLKIRSTKLEDSAMYFCASFGWTSGGTDTQYFGPGTRLTVL.

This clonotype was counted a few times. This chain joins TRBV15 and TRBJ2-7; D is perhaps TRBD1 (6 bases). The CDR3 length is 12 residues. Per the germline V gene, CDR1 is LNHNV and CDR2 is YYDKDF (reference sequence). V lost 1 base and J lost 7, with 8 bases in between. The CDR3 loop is CATSRGQVEQYF. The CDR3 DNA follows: TGTGCCACCAGCAGAGGACAGGTAGAGCAGTACTTC.

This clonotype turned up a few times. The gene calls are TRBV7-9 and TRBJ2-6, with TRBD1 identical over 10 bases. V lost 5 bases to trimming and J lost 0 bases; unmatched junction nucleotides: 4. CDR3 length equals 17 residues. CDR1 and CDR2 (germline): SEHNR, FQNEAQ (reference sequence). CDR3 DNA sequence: TGTGCCAGCAGCCGTAGGACAGGGGGCTCTGGGGCCAACGTCCTGACTTTC. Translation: CASSRRTGGSGANVLTF.

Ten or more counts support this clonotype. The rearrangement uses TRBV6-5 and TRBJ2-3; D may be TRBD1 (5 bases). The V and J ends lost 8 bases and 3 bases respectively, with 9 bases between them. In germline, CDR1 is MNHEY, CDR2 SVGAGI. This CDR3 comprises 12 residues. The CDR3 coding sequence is TGTGCCAGCGGCAGGGATACAGATACGCAGTATTTT. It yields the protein CASGRDTDTQYF.

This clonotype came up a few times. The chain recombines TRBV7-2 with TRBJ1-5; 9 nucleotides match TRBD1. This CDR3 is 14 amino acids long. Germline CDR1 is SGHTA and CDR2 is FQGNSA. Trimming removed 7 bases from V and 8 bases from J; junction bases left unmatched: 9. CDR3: CASNPTGGSEPQHF. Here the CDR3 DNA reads TGTGCCAGCAACCCAACAGGGGGCTCGGAGCCCCAGCATTTT. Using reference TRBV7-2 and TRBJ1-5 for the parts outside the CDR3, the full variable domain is GAGVSQSPSNKVTEKGKDVELRCDPISGHTALYWYRQSLGQGLEFLIYFQGNSAPDKSGLPSDRFSAERTGGSVSTLTIQRTQQEDSAVYLCASNPTGGSEPQHFGDGTRLSIL.

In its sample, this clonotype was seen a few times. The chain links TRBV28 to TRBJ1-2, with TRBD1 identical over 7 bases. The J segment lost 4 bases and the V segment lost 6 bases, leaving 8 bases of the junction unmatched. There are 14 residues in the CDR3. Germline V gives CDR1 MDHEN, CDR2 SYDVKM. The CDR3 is CASSRQGFAYGYTF. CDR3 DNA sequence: TGTGCCAGCAGCCGACAGGGATTCGCCTATGGCTACACCTTC.

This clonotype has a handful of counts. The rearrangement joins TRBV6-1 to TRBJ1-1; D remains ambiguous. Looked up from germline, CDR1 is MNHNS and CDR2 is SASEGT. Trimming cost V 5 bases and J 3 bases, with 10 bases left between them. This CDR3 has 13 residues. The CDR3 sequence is CASSHLTDTEAFF. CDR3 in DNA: TGTGCCAGCAGTCATCTAACGGACACTGAAGCTTTCTTT.

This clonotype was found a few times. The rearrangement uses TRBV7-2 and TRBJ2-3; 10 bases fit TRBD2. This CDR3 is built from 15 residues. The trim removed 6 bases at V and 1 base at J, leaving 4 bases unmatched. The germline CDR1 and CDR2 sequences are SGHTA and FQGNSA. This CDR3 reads CASRFGTSGTDTQYF. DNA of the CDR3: TGTGCCAGCAGGTTCGGGACTAGCGGCACAGATACGCAGTATTTT.

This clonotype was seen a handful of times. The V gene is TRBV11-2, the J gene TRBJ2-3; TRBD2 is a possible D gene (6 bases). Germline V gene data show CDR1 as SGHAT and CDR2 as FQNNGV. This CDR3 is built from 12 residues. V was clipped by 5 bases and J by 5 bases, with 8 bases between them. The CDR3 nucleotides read TGTGCCAGCAGCACAGCGGGAGATACGCAGTATTTT. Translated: CASSTAGDTQYF.

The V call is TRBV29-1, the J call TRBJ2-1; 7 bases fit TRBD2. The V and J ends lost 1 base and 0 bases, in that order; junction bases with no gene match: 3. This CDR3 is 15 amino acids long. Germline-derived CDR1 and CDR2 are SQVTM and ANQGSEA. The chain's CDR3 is CSVEGRTSSYNEQFF. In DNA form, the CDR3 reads TGCAGCGTTGAAGGACGGACTAGCTCCTACAATGAGCAGTTCTTC.

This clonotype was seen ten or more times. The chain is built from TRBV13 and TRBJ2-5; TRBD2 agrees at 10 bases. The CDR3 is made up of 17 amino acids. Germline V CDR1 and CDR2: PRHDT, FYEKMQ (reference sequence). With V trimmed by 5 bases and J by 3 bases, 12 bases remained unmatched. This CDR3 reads CASSTTPSGGAEETQYF. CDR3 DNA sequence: TGTGCCAGCAGCACTACCCCCAGCGGGGGGGCGGAAGAGACCCAGTACTTC.

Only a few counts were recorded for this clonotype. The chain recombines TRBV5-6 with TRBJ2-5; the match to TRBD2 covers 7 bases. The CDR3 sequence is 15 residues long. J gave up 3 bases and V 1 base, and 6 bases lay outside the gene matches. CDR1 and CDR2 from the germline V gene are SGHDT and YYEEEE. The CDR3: CASSLWAGRKETQYF. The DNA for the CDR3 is TGTGCCAGCAGCTTGTGGGCCGGGAGGAAAGAGACCCAGTACTTC.

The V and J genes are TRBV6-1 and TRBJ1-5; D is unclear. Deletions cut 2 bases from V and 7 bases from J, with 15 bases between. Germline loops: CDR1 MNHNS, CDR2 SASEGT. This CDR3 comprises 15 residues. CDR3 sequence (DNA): TGTGCCAGCAGTGAAATGAGTATTTACAAGCAGCCCCAGCATTTT. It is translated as CASSEMSIYKQPQHF.

CDR3 in amino acids: CASSIYNSPLHF. Here the CDR3 DNA reads TGTGCCAGCAGCATTTATAATTCACCCCTCCACTTT. This chain uses TRBV7-2 with TRBJ1-6; unclear D gene. Germline V gives CDR1 SGHTA, CDR2 FQGNSA. The CDR3 consists of 12 residues. Trimming took off 5 bases at V and 4 bases at J, with 3 bases between the two ends. The full variable domain, its missing parts supplied by reference TRBV7-2 and TRBJ1-6, is GAGVSQSPSNKVTEKGKDVELRCDPISGHTALYWYRQSLGQGLEFLIYFQGNSAPDKSGLPSDRFSAERTGGSVSTLTIQRTQQEDSAVYLCASSIYNSPLHFGNGTRLTVT.

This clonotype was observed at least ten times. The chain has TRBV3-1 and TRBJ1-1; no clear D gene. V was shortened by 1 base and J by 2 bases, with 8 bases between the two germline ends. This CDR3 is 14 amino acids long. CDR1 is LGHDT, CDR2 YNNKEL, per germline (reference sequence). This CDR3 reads CASSQAPRNTEAFF. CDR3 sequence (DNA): TGTGCCAGCAGCCAAGCCCCGAGAAACACTGAAGCTTTCTTT.

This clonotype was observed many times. CDR3 DNA sequence: TGTGCCAGCAATTCAATAGAGACCCAGTACTTC. Translated, it gives CASNSIETQYF. V usage is TRBV2 and J usage is TRBJ2-5; no definite D call. Germline CDR1 is SNHLY and CDR2 is FYNNEI. The CDR3 spans 11 residues. V lost 7 bases to trimming and J lost 4 bases, with 7 bases between them.

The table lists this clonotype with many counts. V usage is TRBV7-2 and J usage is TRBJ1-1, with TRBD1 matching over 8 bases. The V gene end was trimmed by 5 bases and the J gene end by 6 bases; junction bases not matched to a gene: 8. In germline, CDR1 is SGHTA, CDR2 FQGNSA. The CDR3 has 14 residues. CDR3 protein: CASSPGQGRAEAFF. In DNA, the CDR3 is TGTGCCAGCAGCCCCGGACAGGGACGGGCTGAAGCTTTCTTT.

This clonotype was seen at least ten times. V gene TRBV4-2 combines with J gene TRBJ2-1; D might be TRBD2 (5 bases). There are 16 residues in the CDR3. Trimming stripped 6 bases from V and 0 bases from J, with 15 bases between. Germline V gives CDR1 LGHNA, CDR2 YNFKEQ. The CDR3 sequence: CASRAGPGSSYNEQFF. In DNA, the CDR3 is TGTGCCAGCAGGGCGGGTCCGGGGTCCTCCTACAATGAGCAGTTCTTC.

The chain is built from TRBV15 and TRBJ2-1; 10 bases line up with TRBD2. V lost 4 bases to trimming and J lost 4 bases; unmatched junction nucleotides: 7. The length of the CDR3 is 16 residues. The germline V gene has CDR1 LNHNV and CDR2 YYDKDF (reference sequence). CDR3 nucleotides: TGTGCCACCAGCATCAGGGCGGGACTAGCGTACAATGAGCAGTTCTTC. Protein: CATSIRAGLAYNEQFF.

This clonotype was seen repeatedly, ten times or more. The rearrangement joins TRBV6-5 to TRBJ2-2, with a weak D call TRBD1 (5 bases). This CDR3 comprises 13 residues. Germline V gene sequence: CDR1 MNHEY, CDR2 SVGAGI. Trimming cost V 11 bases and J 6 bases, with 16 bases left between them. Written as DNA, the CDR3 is TGTGCCTGTTCGGACCTCAGGGCCGGGGAGCTGTTTTTT. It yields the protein CACSDLRAGELFF.

The CDR3 region is CASSEYEGVKNIQYF. The CDR3 nucleotides read TGTGCCAGCAGTGAATACGAGGGGGTCAAAAACATTCAGTACTTC. This chain links TRBV25-1 with TRBJ2-4; maybe TRBD1 (6 bases). The V end was cut by 0 bases, the J end by 3 bases, with 9 bases between. This CDR3 has 15 residues. In germline, CDR1 is MGHDK, CDR2 SYGVNS.

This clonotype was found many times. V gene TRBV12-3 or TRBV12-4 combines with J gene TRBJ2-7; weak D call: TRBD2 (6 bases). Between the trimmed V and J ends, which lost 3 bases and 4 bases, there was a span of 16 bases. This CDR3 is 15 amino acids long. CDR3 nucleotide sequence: TGTGCCAGCAGTTTCGGGCGGGGCAACTTATACGAGCAGTACTTC. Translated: CASSFGRGNLYEQYF.